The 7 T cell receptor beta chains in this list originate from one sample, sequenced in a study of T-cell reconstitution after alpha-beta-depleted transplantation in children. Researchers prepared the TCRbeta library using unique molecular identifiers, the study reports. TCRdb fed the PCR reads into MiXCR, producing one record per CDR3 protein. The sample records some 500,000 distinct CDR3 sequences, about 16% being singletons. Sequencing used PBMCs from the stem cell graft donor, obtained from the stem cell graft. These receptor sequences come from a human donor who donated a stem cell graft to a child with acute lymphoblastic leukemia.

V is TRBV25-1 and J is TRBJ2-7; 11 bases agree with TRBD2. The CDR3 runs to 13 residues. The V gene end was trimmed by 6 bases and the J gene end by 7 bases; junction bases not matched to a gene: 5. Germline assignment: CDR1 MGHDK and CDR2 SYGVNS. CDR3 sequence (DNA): TGTGCCAGCAGCACTAGCGGGAGTTGGGAGCAGTACTTC. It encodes CASSTSGSWEQYF.

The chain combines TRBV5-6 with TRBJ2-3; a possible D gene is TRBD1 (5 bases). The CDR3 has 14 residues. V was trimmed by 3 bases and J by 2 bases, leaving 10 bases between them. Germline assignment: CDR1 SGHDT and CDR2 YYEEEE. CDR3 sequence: CASSYTGSTDTQYF. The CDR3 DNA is TGTGCCAGCAGCTACACAGGTTCCACAGATACGCAGTATTTT.

The CDR3 region has the DNA TGCGCCAGCAGCTTCATCCCGGACACTGAAGCTTTCTTT. Residues: CASSFIPDTEAFF. The rearrangement links TRBV5-1 to TRBJ1-1, with D uncertain. The CDR3 is made up of 13 amino acids. Trimming left V 2 bases short and J 3 bases short, with 8 bases between. From germline, CDR1 is SGHRS and CDR2 YFSETQ.

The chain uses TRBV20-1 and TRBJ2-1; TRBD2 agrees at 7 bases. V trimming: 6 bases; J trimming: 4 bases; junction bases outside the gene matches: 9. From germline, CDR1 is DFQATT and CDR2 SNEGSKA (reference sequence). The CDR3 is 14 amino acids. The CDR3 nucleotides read TGCAGTGCCCCCCCCCTAGCGGCTTACAATGAGCAGTTCTTC. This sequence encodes CSAPPLAAYNEQFF.

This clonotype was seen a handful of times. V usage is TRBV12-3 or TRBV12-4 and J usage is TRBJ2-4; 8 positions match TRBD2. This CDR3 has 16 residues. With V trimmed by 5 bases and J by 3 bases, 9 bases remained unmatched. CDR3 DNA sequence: TGTGCCAGCAGTGATAATAGCGGGAAGGTCAAAAACATTCAGTACTTC. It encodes CASSDNSGKVKNIQYF.

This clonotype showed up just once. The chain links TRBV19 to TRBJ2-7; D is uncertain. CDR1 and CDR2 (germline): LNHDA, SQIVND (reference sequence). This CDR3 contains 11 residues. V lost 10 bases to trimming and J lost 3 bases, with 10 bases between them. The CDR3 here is CATGYDYEQYF. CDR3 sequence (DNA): TGTGCCACTGGATACGACTACGAGCAGTACTTC.

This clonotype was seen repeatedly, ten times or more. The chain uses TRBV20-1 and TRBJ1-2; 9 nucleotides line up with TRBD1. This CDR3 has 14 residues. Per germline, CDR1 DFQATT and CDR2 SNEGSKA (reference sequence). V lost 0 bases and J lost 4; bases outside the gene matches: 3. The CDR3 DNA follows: TGCAGTGCTAGAGATCCACAGGGGGCCTATGGCTACACCTTC. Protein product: CSARDPQGAYGYTF.